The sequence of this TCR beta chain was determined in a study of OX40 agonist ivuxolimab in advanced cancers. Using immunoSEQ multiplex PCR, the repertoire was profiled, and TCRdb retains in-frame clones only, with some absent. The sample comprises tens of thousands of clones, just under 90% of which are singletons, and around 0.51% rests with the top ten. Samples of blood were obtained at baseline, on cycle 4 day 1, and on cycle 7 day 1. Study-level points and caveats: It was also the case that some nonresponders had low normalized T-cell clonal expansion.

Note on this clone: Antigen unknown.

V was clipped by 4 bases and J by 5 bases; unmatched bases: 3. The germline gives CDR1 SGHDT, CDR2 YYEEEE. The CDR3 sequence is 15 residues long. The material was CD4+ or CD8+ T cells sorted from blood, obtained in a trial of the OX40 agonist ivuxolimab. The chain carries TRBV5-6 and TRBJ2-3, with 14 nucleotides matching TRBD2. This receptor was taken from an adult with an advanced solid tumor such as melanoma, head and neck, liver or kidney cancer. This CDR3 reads CASSEGLAGVDTQYF. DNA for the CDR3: TGTGCCAGCAGCGAGGGACTAGCGGGAGTAGATACGCAGTATTTT.